The source of this T cell receptor (beta chain) is a study of shared clonotypes between healthy human individuals. The count of this clone is one. CD8 cells regarded as naive lacked CD45RO, were positively chosen for CCR7, and omitted terminally differentiated effector memory CD45RA+ cells. The V gene's germline CDR1 is SGDLS and CDR2 YYNGEE. Trimming pared 3 bases from V and 1 base from J, leaving 10 bases between. The CDR3 is made up of 14 amino acids. Some clones are missing from TCRdb's copy, which holds only in-frame ones; the method was immunoSEQ multiplex PCR. The table lists just over 2,000,000 clones, about 95% of them singletons, with roughly 1.1% in the top ten.

The chain couples TRBV9 to TRBJ1-2; the D is unclear. The sequence was collected from a man aged 18-30 years in good health. Sequencing was carried out using naive CD8+ T cells sorted from blood. The CDR3 protein is CASSGPYDNYGYTF. The DNA for the CDR3 is TGTGCCAGCAGCGGTCCCTATGATAACTATGGCTACACCTTC.